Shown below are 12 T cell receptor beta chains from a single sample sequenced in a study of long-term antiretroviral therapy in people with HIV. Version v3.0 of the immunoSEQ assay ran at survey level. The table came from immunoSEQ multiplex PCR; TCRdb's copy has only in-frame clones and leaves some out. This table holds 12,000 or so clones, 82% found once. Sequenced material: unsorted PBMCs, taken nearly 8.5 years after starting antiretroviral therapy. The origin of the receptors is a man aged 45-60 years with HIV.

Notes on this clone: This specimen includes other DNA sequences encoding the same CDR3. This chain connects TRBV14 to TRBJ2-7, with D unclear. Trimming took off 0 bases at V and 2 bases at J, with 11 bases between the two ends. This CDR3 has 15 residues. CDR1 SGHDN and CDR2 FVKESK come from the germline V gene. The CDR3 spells CASSQDEALPYEQYF. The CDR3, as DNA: TGTGCCAGCAGCCAAGATGAGGCCCTTCCCTACGAGCAGTACTTC.

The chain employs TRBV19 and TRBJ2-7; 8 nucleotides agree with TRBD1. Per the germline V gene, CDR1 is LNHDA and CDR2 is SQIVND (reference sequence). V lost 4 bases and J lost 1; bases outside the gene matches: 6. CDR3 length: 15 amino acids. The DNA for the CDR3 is TGTGCCAGTAGTAGGCACAGGGGGGAGTCCTACGAGCAGTACTTC. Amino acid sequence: CASSRHRGESYEQYF.

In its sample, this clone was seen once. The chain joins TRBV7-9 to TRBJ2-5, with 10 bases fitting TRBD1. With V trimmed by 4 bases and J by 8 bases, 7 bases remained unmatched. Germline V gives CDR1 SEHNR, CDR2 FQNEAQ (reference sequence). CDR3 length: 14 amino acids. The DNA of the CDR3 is TGTGCCAGCAGCTCCGGACAGGGGGAGGTCACCCAGTACTTC. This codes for CASSSGQGEVTQYF.

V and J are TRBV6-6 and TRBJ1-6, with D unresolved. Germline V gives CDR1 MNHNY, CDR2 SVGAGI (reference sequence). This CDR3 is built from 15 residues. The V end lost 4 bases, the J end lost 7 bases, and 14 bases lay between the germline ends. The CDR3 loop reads CASSSGPTRNSPLHF. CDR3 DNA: TGTGCCAGCAGTTCAGGACCGACCCGGAATTCACCCCTCCACTTT.

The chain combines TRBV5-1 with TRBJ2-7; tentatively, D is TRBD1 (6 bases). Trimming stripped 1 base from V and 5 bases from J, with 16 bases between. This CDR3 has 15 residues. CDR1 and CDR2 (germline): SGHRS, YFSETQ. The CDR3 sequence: CASSLRQGSIHEQYF. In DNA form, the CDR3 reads TGCGCCAGCAGCTTGAGGCAGGGGAGCATCCACGAGCAGTACTTC.

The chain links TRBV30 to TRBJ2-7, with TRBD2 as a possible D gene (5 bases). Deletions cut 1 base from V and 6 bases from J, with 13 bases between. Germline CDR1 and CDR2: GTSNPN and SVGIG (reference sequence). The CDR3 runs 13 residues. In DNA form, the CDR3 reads TGTGCCTGGAGTGACGTGGGAGTTGGCGAGCAGTACTTC. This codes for CAWSDVGVGEQYF. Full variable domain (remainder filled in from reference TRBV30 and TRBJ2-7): SQTIHQWPATLVQPVGSPLSLECTVEGTSNPNLYWYRQAAGRGLQLLFYSVGIGQISSEVPQNLSASRPQDRQFILSSKKLLLSDSGFYLCAWSDVGVGEQYFGPGTRLTVT.

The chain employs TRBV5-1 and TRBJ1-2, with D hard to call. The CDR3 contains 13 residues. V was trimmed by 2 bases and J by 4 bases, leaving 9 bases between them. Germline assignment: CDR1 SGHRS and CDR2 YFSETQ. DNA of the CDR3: TGCGCCAGCAGCTTAGCCCGGTCCTATGGCTACACCTTC. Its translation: CASSLARSYGYTF.

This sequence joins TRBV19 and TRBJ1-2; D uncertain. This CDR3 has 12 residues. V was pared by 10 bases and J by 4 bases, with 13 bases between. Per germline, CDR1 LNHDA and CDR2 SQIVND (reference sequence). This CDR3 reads CATTANFYGYTF. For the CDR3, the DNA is TGTGCCACAACAGCTAACTTCTATGGCTACACCTTC. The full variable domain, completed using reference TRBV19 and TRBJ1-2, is DGGITQSPKYLFRKEGQNVTLSCEQNLNHDAMYWYRQDPGQGLRLIYYSQIVNDFQKGDIAEGYSVSREKKESFPLTVTSAQKNPTAFYLCATTANFYGYTFGSGTRLTVV.

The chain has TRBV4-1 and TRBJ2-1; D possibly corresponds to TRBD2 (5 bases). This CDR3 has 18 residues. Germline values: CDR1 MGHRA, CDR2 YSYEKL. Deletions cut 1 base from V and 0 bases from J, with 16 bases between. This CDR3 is CASSQVISMGSSYNEQFF. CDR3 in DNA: TGCGCCAGCAGCCAAGTGATTTCTATGGGGAGCTCCTACAATGAGCAGTTCTTC.

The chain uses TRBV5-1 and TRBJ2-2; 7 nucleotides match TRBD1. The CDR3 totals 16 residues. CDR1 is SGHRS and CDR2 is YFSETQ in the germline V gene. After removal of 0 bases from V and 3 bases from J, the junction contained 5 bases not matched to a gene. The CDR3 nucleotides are TGCGCCAGCAGCTTGGAGTGGGACAGCTACACCGGGGAGCTGTTTTTT. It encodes CASSLEWDSYTGELFF. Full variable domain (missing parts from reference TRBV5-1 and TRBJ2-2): KAGVTQTPRYLIKTRGQQVTLSCSPISGHRSVSWYQQTPGQGLQFLFEYFSETQRNKGNFPGRFSGRQFSNSRSEMNVSTLELGDSALYLCASSLEWDSYTGELFFGEGSRLTVL.

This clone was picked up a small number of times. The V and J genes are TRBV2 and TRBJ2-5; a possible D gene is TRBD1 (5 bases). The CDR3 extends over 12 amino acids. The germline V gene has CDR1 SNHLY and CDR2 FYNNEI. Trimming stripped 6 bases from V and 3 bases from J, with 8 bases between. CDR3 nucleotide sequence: TGTGCCAGCAGGGACACAGAAGAGACCCAGTACTTC. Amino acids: CASRDTEETQYF.

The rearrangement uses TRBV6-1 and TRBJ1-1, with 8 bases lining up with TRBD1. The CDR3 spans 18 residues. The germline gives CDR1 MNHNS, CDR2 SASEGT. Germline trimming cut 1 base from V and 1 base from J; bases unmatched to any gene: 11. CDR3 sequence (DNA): TGTGCCAGCAGTGAAGTGGGACAGGACGTTATGGGGAACACTGAAGCTTTCTTT. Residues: CASSEVGQDVMGNTEAFF.